These 27 T cell receptor beta chains originate from one sample sequenced in a study of T cells in Graves' hyperthyroidism and ophthalmopathy. Amplification of TCR beta CDR3 regions was performed using RNA transcripts as template. The HTBI primer set drove a first-round RT-PCR of the TCR CDR3. TCRdb analysed the multiplex PCR reads with MiXCR anew, one entry per CDR3 protein. In the table there are about 500,000 distinct CDR3 sequences, 15% to 20% of which are singletons. Sequences were obtained from blood. The receptors were sampled from a woman between 18 and 30 years old with Graves' ophthalmopathy.

The V and J genes are TRBV19 and TRBJ1-1, with 8 bases identical to TRBD1. Germline V gene data show CDR1 as LNHDA and CDR2 as SQIVND (reference sequence). CDR3 length: 13 amino acids. V gave up 3 bases and J gave up 3 bases; unmatched junction bases: 0. CDR3 protein: CASSMTGDTEAFF. Written as DNA, the CDR3 is TGTGCCAGTAGTATGACAGGGGACACTGAAGCTTTCTTT.

This clonotype was seen ten or more times. This rearrangement joins TRBV3-1 to TRBJ2-3; possibly TRBD1 or TRBD2 for D (6 bases each). Trimming removed 5 bases at V and 2 bases at J, with 17 bases between. The V gene's germline CDR1 is LGHDT and CDR2 YNNKEL (reference sequence). This CDR3 is 16 amino acids long. The CDR3 sequence is CASSDGGVTLTDTQYF. CDR3 bases: TGTGCCAGCAGCGACGGGGGCGTCACCCTCACAGATACGCAGTATTTT.

This chain joins TRBV5-4 and TRBJ2-5; D may be TRBD1 (6 bases). V was shortened by 1 base and J by 4 bases, with 14 bases between the two germline ends. This CDR3 comprises 15 residues. Germline values: CDR1 SGHNT, CDR2 YYREEE (reference sequence). The CDR3 DNA follows: TGTGCCAGCAGCTTGTGGGTGACAGGAAGAGAGACCCAGTACTTC. Translation: CASSLWVTGRETQYF.

In the case of this clonotype: This sequence may be a read error, since a much larger clone differs from it by one base. CDR3: CASSTDRGVGNEKLFF. CDR3 coding DNA: TGTGCCAGCAGTACCGACAGGGGGGTTGGTAATGAAAAACTGTTTTTT. V usage is TRBV12-3 or TRBV12-4 and J usage is TRBJ1-4; 9 nucleotides line up with TRBD1. The CDR3 loop spans 16 amino acids. Trimming took 5 bases from V and 4 from J; bases not matched to a gene: 8.

This clonotype was counted many times. The chain links TRBV30 to TRBJ2-1; 15 positions agree with TRBD2. This CDR3 has 14 residues. The J segment lost 10 bases and the V segment lost 3 bases, leaving 4 bases of the junction unmatched. Germline V gene sequence: CDR1 GTSNPN, CDR2 SVGIG (reference sequence). For the CDR3, the DNA is TGTGCCTGGAGCGGACTAGCGGGAGGGGGGGAGCAGTTCTTC. Translation gives CAWSGLAGGGEQFF.

The V gene is TRBV11-2, the J gene TRBJ2-3, with D possibly matching TRBD2 (6 bases). The CDR3 is 14 amino acids. The V and J ends lost 3 bases and 1 base respectively, with 8 bases between them. The V gene's germline CDR1 is SGHAT and CDR2 FQNNGV. CDR3 in amino acids: CASSFPGGTDTQYF. In nucleotides, the CDR3 is TGTGCCAGCAGCTTTCCGGGGGGCACAGATACGCAGTATTTT.

Notes on this clonotype: A clone one base away is much larger, so this may be a read error. The V call is TRBV7-3, the J call TRBJ2-3, with D possibly TRBD2 on 6 matching bases. Looked up from germline, CDR1 is SGHTA and CDR2 is FQGTGA. The CDR3 has 15 residues. The CDR3 sequence: CACSLSGGPPDTQYF. DNA of the CDR3: TGTGCCTGCAGTCTTAGCGGAGGGCCCCCCGATACGCAGTATTTT. The whole variable domain, remainder taken from reference TRBV7-3 and TRBJ2-3, is GAGVSQTPSNKVTEKGKYVELRCDPISGHTALYWYRQSLGQGPEFLIYFQGTGAADDSGLPNDRFFAVRPEGSVSTLKIQRTERGDSAVYLCACSLSGGPPDTQYFGPGTRLTVL.

This clonotype occurred many times. The chain links TRBV7-9 to TRBJ1-5; 7 positions agree with TRBD1. V was pared by 0 bases and J by 3 bases, with 5 bases of the junction left unmatched. Germline values: CDR1 SEHNR, CDR2 FQNEAQ (reference sequence). The CDR3 has 16 amino acids. CDR3 amino acids: CASSLATGVANQPQHF. The CDR3 DNA is TGTGCCAGCAGCTTAGCTACAGGGGTTGCCAATCAGCCCCAGCATTTT.

This clonotype was counted a single time. The gene calls are TRBV29-1 and TRBJ2-1; TRBD2 aligns across 7 bases. Germline V gives CDR1 SQVTM, CDR2 ANQGSEA. The trim removed 1 base at V and 3 bases at J, leaving 12 bases unmatched. There are 17 residues in the CDR3. For the CDR3, the DNA is TGCAGCGTTGAAGGGGTAGGTGGCGGGAGAGTCTACAATGAGCAGTTCTTC. Its protein product is CSVEGVGGGRVYNEQFF.

The CDR3 region is CASSPLGGGLAEYEQYF. CDR3 coding DNA: TGTGCCAGCAGCCCCCTCGGGGGTGGACTAGCGGAGTACGAGCAGTACTTC. The rearrangement links TRBV7-3 to TRBJ2-7; 10 bases line up with TRBD2. Per the germline V gene, CDR1 is SGHTA and CDR2 is FQGTGA. This CDR3 contains 17 residues. V shed 5 bases, J shed 4 bases, and the junction held 14 bases outside the gene matches.

The chain combines TRBV20-1 with TRBJ1-1; possibly TRBD1 for D (5 bases). Germline V gene data show CDR1 as DFQATT and CDR2 as SNEGSKA (reference sequence). The CDR3 is 16 residues long. The CDR3: CSAPPGRGTMNTEAFF. The CDR3 DNA follows: TGCAGCGCCCCCCCGGGACGGGGGACTATGAACACTGAAGCTTTCTTT.

This clonotype was observed a handful of times. J is TRBJ2-2 and V is TRBV11-2; D uncertain. With 5 bases removed from V and 3 bases from J, the gap between germline ends came to 13 bases. The CDR3 runs to 15 residues. The germline V gene encodes CDR1 SGHAT and CDR2 FQNNGV. This chain's CDR3 is CASSRRPRDTGELFF. The CDR3 nucleotides read TGTGCCAGCAGCAGGCGCCCGAGAGACACCGGGGAGCTGTTTTTT. Full variable domain (outside the CDR3, taken from reference TRBV11-2 and TRBJ2-2): EAGVAQSPRYKIIEKRQSVAFWCNPISGHATLYWYQQILGQGPKLLIQFQNNGVVDDSQLPKDRFSAERLKGVDSTLKIQPAKLEDSAVYLCASSRRPRDTGELFFGEGSRLTVL.

This clonotype was detected ten times or more. The chain employs TRBV2 and TRBJ1-4, with D unresolved. The CDR3 runs to 17 residues. The germline V gene has CDR1 SNHLY and CDR2 FYNNEI. V lost 7 bases to trimming and J lost 0 bases, with 18 bases between them. The CDR3 reads CASKRTFLLATNEKLFF. The CDR3 bases are TGTGCCAGCAAAAGAACCTTCTTACTTGCAACTAATGAAAAACTGTTTTTT.

V and J are TRBV30 and TRBJ2-6; D remains unclear. The CDR3 has 13 amino acids. Germline V CDR1 and CDR2: GTSNPN, SVGIG (reference sequence). V was cut by 0 bases and J by 3 bases, with 3 bases left in between. The DNA of the CDR3 is TGTGCCTGGAGTGTCGGTGGGGCCAACGTCCTGACTTTC. As protein: CAWSVGGANVLTF.

The chain recombines TRBV7-9 with TRBJ1-5; D unclear. CDR1 is SEHNR, CDR2 FQNEAQ, per germline (reference sequence). V was trimmed by 4 bases and J by 0 bases, leaving 7 bases between them. CDR3 length: 14 amino acids. CDR3 sequence reads: CASSSSSSNQPQHF. The CDR3 region has the DNA TGTGCCAGCAGCTCCTCGTCTAGCAATCAGCCCCAGCATTTT.

This clonotype came up once. A much larger clonotype is one base distant, so this may be a read error. The V gene is TRBV27, the J gene TRBJ1-2, with TRBD1 matching over 10 bases. The CDR3 has 16 amino acids. Germline CDR1 and CDR2: MNHEY and SMNVEV (reference sequence). For the CDR3, the DNA is TGTGCCGGCAGCCGGACCGGGACAGGGGCCGTCTATGGCTACACCTTC. It is translated as CAGSRTGTGAVYGYTF.

A few counts support this clonotype. The CDR3 nucleotides are TGTGCCACGTCGGGACGGGACCTCTACGAGCAGTACTTC. This encodes CATSGRDLYEQYF. This chain uses TRBV10-3 with TRBJ2-7; D might be TRBD1 or TRBD2, each matching 5 bases. Germline CDR1 and CDR2: ENHRY and SYGVKD. CDR3 size: 13 residues. V lost 10 bases and J lost 3, with 16 bases in between.

The rearrangement links TRBV5-1 to TRBJ1-2; TRBD1 matches 9 bases. This CDR3 contains 16 residues. V was clipped by 4 bases and J by 1 base; unmatched bases: 8. Germline loops: CDR1 SGHRS, CDR2 YFSETQ. Written as DNA, the CDR3 is TGCGCCAGCAGCGCAAGACAGGGGGATTTTAACTATGGCTACACCTTC. Translated: CASSARQGDFNYGYTF.

The chain is built from TRBV4-2 and TRBJ2-3, with D maybe TRBD1 (5 bases). The CDR3 loop spans 14 amino acids. Germline V gives CDR1 LGHNA, CDR2 YNFKEQ. V was shortened by 3 bases and J by 2 bases, with 9 bases between the two germline ends. CDR3 nucleotides: TGTGCCAGCAGCCAGAGACAGAACACAGATACGCAGTATTTT. Protein sequence: CASSQRQNTDTQYF.

At least ten counts were recorded for this clonotype. V and J are TRBV7-9 and TRBJ1-1; the D gene is possibly TRBD1 (6 bases). The CDR3 runs 14 residues. Germline CDR1 and CDR2: SEHNR and FQNEAQ (reference sequence). Trimming took 3 bases from V and 10 from J, leaving 18 bases between them. The CDR3 reads CASSLGTGMRVAFF. DNA of the CDR3: TGTGCCAGCAGCTTGGGAACAGGGATGAGAGTAGCTTTCTTT.

This clonotype turned up a few times. This chain uses TRBV4-1 with TRBJ1-1; no reliable D call. The germline V gene has CDR1 MGHRA and CDR2 YSYEKL. The length of the CDR3 is 15 residues. Trimming cost V 1 base and J 2 bases, with 11 bases left between them. This chain's CDR3 is CASSQGESLNTEAFF. For the CDR3, the DNA is TGCGCCAGCAGCCAAGGAGAGAGTCTTAACACTGAAGCTTTCTTT.

This clonotype was counted many times. The chain joins TRBV20-1 to TRBJ2-3; 8 positions match TRBD1. V shed 2 bases, J shed 4 bases, and the junction held 11 bases outside the gene matches. Germline lookup yields CDR1 DFQATT and CDR2 SNEGSKA (reference sequence). CDR3 length: 16 amino acids. CDR3 loop: CSARPPTGVGADTQYF. CDR3 coding DNA: TGCAGTGCTAGACCCCCGACAGGGGTTGGTGCAGATACGCAGTATTTT.

The sample holds many counts of this clonotype. The chain combines TRBV6-1 with TRBJ2-7; the D is unclear. The CDR3 length is 12 residues. Germline V gene data show CDR1 as MNHNS and CDR2 as SASEGT. Trimming took 4 bases from V and 1 from J, leaving 5 bases between them. Here the CDR3 DNA reads TGTGCCAGCAGTGCAGATTCCTACGAGCAGTACTTC. This translates into CASSADSYEQYF.

The chain couples TRBV29-1 to TRBJ2-1, with D perhaps TRBD1 or TRBD2 (5 bases each). The CDR3 length is 17 residues. V dropped 3 bases and J dropped 1 base, with 19 bases sitting between them. Germline V lookup: CDR1 SQVTM, CDR2 ANQGSEA. CDR3 in amino acids: CSVDGAPTSGSYNEQFF. For the CDR3, the DNA is TGCAGCGTTGATGGGGCTCCGACGAGCGGTTCCTACAATGAGCAGTTCTTC.

The sample holds a few counts of this clonotype. The gene calls are TRBV12-3 or TRBV12-4 and TRBJ2-5; D possibly corresponds to TRBD1 (6 bases). Trimming took off 5 bases at V and 1 base at J, with 11 bases between the two ends. The CDR3 has 14 residues. CDR3: CASSLWGPQETQYF. The CDR3 DNA sequence: TGTGCCAGCAGTCTCTGGGGGCCCCAAGAGACCCAGTACTTC.

This clonotype was seen repeatedly, ten times or more. The rearrangement uses TRBV12-3 or TRBV12-4 and TRBJ1-5; 11 nucleotides align to TRBD1. Trimming took 2 bases from V and 6 from J; bases not matched to a gene: 9. The CDR3 consists of 17 residues. The CDR3 DNA reads as TGTGCCAGCAGTTTATCCAGCGGACAGGGGGCTTTTCAGCCCCAGCATTTT. Protein sequence: CASSLSSGQGAFQPQHF.

The table lists this clonotype with a few counts. With a much larger clone just one base away, this may be a read error. This chain joins TRBV10-3 and TRBJ1-2, with D hard to call. Germline assignment: CDR1 ENHRY and CDR2 SYGVKD. The CDR3 is 14 amino acids. CDR3 nucleotide sequence: TGTGCCATCAGGTCTTTGAGGACCTCTCCTGGCTGCACCTTC. Amino acids: CAIRSLRTSPGCTF.